The clone carrying this TCR beta chain has ten or more counts. The antigen remains undetermined. TCR beta CDR3 amplification used RNA transcripts. HTBI primers were employed in first-round RT-PCR, then a second-round multiplex PCR followed. TCRdb reprocessed the multiplex PCR reads via MiXCR and lists one record per CDR3 protein. The sample lists a few hundred thousand distinct CDR3 sequences, about 18% occurring once. Newly diagnosed hyperthyroidism donors, aged 18 to 65, duration under 2 months. The data are from a study of Graves' ophthalmopathy and Graves' hyperthyroidism. Findings and caveats of the study: Discrimination between ophthalmopathy and stable hyperthyroidism by a 13-signature model showed 87.88% sensitivity and roughly 80% specificity.

Germline CDR1 and CDR2: SGHAT and FQNNGV. Trimming pared 3 bases from V and 5 bases from J, leaving 13 bases between. This CDR3 region has 15 residues. Sequencing input: peripheral blood. The clonotype originates from an adult woman with stable Graves' hyperthyroidism. This chain uses TRBV11-2 with TRBJ2-2; perhaps TRBD1 as D (6 bases). In DNA form, the CDR3 reads TGTGCCAGCAGCTTGGACAGACCGTCTACCGGGGAGCTGTTTTTT. It is translated as CASSLDRPSTGELFF.